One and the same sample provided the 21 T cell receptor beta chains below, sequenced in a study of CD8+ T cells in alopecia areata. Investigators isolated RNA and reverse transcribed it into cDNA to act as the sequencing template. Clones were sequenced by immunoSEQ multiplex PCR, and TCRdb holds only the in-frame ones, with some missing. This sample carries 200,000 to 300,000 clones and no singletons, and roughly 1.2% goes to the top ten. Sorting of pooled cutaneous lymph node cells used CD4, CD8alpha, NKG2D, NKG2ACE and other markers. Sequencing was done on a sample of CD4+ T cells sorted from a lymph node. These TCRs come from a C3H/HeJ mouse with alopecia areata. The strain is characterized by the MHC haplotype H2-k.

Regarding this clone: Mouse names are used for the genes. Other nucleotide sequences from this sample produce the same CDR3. The CDR3 is CAWTGSSYEQYF. CDR3 DNA (partial): TGTGCCTGGACAGGGAGCTCCTAT. The chain employs TRBV31 and TRBJ2-7, with D possibly being TRBD1 (5 bases). Read data end 4 residues before the CDR3 end; the end is taken from the germline J gene. This CDR3 has 12 residues. V was shortened by 4 bases and J by 0 bases, with 7 bases between the two germline ends. Germline V lookup: CDR1 GKSSPN, CDR2 SITVG.

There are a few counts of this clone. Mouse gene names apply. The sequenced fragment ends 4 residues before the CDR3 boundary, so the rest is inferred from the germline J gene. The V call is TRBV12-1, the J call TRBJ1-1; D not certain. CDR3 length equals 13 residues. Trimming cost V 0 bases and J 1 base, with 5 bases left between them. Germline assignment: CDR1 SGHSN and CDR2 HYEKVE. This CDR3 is CASSLVLNTEVFF. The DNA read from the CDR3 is TGTGCCAGCTCTCTCGTTCTGAACACA.

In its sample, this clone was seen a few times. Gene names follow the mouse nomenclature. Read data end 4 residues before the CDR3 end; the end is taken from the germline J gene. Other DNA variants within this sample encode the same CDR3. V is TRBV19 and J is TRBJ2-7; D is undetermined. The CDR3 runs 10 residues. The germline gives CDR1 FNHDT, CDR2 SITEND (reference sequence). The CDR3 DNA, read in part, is TGTGCCAGCAGCCTGTAT. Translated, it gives CASSLY. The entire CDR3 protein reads CASSLYEQYF. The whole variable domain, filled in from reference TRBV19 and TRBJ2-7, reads GGIITQTPKFLIGQEGQKLTLKCQQNFNHDTMYWYRQDSGKGLRLIYYSITENDLQKGDLSEGYDASREKKSSFSLTVTSAQKNEMAVFLCASSLYEQYFGPGTRLTVL.

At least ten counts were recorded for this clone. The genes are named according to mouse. The DNA read from the CDR3 is TGTGCCAGCAGTGGGGACAGCCCCTACTATGCT. Translation gives CASSGDSPYYA. The CDR3 in full is CASSGDSPYYAEQFF. The chain recombines TRBV13-1 with TRBJ2-1, with 7 positions matching TRBD1. The CDR3 goes on 4 residues after the read ends, and that part is filled in from the germline J gene. CDR1 NSHNY and CDR2 SYGAGN come from the germline V gene. There are 15 residues in the CDR3. V was clipped by 3 bases and J by 2 bases; unmatched bases: 5.

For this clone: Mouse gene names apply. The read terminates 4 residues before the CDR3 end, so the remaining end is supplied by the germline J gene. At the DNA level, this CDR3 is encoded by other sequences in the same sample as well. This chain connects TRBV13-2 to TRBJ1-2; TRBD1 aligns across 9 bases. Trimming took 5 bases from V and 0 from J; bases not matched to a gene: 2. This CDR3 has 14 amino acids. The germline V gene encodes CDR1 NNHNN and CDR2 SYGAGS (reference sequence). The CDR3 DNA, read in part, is TGTGCCAGCGGGGACAGGGGAACAAACTCC. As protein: CASGDRGTNS. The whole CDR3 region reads CASGDRGTNSDYTF.

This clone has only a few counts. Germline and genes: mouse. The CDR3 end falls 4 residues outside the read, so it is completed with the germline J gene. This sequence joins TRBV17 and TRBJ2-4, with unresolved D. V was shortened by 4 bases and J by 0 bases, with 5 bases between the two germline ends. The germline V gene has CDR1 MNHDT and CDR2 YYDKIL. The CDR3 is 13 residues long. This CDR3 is CASSTSSQNTLYF. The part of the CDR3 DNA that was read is TGTGCTAGCAGTACGTCTAGTCAAAAC.

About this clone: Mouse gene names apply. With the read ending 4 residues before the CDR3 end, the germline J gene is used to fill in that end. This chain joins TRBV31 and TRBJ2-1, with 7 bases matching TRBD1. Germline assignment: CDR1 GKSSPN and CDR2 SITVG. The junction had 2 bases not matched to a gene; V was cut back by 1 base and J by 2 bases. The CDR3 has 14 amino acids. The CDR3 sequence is CAWSRQGDYAEQFF. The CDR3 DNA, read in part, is TGTGCCTGGAGTCGTCAGGGGGACTATGCT.

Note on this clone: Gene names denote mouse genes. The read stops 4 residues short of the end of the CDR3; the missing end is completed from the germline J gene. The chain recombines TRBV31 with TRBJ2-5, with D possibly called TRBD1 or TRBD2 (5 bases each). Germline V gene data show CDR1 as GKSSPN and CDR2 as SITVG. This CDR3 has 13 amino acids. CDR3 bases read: TGTGCCTGGAGTCAGGGGCCGATGGAC. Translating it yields CAWSQGPMD. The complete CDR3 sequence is CAWSQGPMDTQYF. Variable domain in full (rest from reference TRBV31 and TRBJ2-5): AQTIHQWPVAEIKAVGSPLSLGCTIKGKSSPNLYWYWQATGGTLQQLFYSITVGQVESVVQLNLSASRPKDDQFILSTEKLLLSHSGFYLCAWSQGPMDTQYFGPGTRLLVL.

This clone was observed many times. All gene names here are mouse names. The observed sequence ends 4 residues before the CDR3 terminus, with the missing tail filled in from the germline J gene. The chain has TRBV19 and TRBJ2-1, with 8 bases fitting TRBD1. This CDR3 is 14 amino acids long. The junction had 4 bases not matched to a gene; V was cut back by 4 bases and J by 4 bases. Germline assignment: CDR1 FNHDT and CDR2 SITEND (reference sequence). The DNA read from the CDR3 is TGTGCCAGCAGTCCCTGGGACAGGTATGCT. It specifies CASSPWDRYA. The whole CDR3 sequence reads CASSPWDRYAEQFF.

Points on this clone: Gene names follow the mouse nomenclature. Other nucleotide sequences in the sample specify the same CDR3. CDR3 protein: CASSETGGQNTLYF. The covered CDR3 bases are TGTGCCAGCAGTGAAACAGGAGGTCAAAAC. The rearrangement links TRBV13-3 to TRBJ2-4; D possibly corresponds to TRBD1 (5 bases). The sequenced fragment ends 4 residues before the CDR3 boundary, so the rest is inferred from the germline J gene. Germline CDR1 is NNHDY and CDR2 is SYVADS. The V end lost 2 bases, the J end lost 1 base, and 8 bases lay between the germline ends. The CDR3 has 14 residues.

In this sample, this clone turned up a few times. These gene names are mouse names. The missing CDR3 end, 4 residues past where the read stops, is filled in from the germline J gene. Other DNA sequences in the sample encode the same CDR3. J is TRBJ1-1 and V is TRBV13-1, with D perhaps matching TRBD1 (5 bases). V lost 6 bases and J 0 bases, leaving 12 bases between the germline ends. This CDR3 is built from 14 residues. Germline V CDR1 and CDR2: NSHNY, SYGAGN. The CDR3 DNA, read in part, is TGTGCCAGCACCAGGGACTCTGCAAACACA. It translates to CASTRDSANT. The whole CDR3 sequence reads CASTRDSANTEVFF.

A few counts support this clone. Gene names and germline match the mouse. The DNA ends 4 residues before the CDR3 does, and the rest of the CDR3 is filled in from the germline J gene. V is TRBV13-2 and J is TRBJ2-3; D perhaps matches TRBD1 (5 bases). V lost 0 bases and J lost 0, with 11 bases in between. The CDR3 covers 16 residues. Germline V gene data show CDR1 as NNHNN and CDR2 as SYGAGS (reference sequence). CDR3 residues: CASGDAWQGSAETLYF. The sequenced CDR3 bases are TGTGCCAGCGGTGATGCTTGGCAGGGTAGTGCAGAA.

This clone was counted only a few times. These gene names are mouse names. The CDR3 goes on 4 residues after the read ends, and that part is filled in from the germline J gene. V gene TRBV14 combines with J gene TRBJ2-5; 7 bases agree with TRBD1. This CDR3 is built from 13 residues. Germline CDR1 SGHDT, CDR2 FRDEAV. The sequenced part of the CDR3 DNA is TGTGCCAGCAGTTTGACAGGGAAAGAC. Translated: CASSLTGKD. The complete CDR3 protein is CASSLTGKDTQYF. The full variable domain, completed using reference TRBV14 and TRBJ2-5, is EAGVTQSPRYAVLQEGQAVSFWCDPISGHDTLYWYQQPRDQGPQLLVYFRDEAVIDNSQLPSDRFSAVRPKGTNSTLKIQSAKQGDTATYLCASSLTGKDTQYFGPGTRLLVL.

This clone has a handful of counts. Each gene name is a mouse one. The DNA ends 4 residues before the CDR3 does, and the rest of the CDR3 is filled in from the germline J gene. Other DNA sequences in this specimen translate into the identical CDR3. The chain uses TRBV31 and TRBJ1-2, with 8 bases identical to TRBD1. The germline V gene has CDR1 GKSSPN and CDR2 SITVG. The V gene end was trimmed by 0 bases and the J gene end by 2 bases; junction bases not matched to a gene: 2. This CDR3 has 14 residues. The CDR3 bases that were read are TGTGCCTGGAGTCTGCGGACAGGGAACTCC. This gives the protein CAWSLRTGNS. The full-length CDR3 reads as CAWSLRTGNSDYTF.

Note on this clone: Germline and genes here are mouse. The CDR3 region is CASSHPGINQDTQYF. The sequenced CDR3 bases are TGTGCCAGCAGCCACCCAGGGATTAACCAAGAC. The rearrangement uses TRBV19 and TRBJ2-5, with TRBD1 as a possible D gene (5 bases). Sequencing ends 4 residues short of the CDR3 end; the germline J gene provides the rest. There are 15 residues in the CDR3. V lost 5 bases, J lost 0 bases, and 13 bases lay in between. CDR1 and CDR2 from the germline V gene are FNHDT and SITEND (reference sequence).

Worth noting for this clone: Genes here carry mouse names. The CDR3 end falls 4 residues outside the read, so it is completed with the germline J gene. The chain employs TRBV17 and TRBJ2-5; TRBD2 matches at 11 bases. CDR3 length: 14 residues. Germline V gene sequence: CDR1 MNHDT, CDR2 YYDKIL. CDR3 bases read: TGTGCTAGCAGTAGGGACTGGGGGGCGGAC. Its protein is CASSRDWGAD. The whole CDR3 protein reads CASSRDWGADTQYF.

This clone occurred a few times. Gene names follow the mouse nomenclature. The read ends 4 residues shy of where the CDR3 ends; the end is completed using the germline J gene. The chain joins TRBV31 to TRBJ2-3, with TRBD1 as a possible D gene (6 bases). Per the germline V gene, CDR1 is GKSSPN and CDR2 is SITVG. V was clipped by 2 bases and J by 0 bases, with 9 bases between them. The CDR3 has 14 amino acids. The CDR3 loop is CAWSDGQSAETLYF. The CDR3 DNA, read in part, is TGTGCCTGGAGTGATGGACAGAGTGCAGAA.

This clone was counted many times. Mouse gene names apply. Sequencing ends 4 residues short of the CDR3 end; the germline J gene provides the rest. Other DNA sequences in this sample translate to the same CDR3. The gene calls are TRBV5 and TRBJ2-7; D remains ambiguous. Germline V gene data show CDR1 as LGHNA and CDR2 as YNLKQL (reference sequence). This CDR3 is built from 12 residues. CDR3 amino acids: CASSQDSYEQYF. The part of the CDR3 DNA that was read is TGTGCCAGCAGCCAAGACAGTTAT.

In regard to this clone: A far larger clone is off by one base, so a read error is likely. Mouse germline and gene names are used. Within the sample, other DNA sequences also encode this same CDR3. The chain's CDR3 is CASSRTTNSDYTF. The CDR3 bases that were read are TGTGCCAGCAGTCGGACAACAAACTCC. The chain uses TRBV19 and TRBJ1-2; possibly TRBD1 for D (5 bases). The read halts 4 residues ahead of the CDR3 end, with the missing end drawn from the germline J gene. Germline-derived CDR1 and CDR2 are FNHDT and SITEND (reference sequence). The length of the CDR3 is 13 residues. Deletions cut 4 bases from V and 0 bases from J, with 7 bases between.

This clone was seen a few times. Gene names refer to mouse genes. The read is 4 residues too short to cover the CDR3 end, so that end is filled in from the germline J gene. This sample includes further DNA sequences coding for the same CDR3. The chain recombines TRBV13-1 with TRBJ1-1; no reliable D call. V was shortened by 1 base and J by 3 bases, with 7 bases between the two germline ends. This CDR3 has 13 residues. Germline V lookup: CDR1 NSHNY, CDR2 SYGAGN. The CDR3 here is CASSDPGDTEVFF. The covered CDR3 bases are TGTGCCAGCAGTGATCCAGGCGACACA.

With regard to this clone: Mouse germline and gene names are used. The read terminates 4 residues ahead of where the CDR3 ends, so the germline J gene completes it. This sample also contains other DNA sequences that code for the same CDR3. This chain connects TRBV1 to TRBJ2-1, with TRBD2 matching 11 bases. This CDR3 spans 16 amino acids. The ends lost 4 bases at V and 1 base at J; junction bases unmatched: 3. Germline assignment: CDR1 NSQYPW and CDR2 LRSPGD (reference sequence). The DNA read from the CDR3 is TGCACCTGCAGTGGGGGACTGGGGGTAAACTATGCT. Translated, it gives CTCSGGLGVNYA. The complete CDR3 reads CTCSGGLGVNYAEQFF.